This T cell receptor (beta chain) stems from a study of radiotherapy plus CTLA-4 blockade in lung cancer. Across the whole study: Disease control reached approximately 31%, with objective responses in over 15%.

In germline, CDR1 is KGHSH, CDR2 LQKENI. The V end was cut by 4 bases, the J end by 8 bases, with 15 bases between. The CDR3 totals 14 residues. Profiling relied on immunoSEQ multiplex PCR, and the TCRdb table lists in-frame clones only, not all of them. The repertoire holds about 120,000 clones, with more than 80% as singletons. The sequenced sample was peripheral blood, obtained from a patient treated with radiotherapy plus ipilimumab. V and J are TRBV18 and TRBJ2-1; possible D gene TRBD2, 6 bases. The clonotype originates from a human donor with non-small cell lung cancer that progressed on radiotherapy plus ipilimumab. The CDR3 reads CASSLLTSQDEQFF. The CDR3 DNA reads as TGTGCCAGCTCACTACTAACTAGCCAAGATGAGCAGTTCTTC.